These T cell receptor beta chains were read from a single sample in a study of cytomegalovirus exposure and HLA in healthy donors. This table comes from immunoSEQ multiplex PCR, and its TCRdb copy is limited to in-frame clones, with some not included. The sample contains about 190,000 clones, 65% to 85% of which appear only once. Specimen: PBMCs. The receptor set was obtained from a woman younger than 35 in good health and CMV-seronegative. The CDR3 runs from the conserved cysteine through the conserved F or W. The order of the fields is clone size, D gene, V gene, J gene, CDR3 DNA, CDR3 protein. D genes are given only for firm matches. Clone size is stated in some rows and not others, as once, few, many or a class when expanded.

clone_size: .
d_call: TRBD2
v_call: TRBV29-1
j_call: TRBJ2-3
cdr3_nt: TGCAGCGTCGCAAAGGGCCCTAGCGGGGGCCGGGATACGCAGTATTTT
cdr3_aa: CSVAKGPSGGRDTQYF

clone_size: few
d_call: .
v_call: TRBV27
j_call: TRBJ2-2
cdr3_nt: TGTGCCAGCAGTTTATGGGACTCGAACACCGGGGAGCTGTTTTTT
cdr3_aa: CASSLWDSNTGELFF

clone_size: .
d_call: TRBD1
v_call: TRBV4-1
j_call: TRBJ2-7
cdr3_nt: TGCGCCAGCAGCCAGGCCCCGGGACAGGGAGCCGAGCAGTACTTC
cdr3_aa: CASSQAPGQGAEQYF

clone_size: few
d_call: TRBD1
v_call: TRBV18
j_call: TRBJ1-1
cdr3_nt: TGTGCCAGCTCAACATGGGACAGGGCCACTGAAGCTTTCTTT
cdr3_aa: CASSTWDRATEAFF

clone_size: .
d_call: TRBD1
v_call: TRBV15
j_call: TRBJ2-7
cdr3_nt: TGTGCCACCAGTCGGGACAGGGCCACCTACGAGCAGTACTTC
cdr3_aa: CATSRDRATYEQYF

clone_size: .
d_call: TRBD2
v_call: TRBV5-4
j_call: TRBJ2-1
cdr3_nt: TGTGCCAGCAGCTTGGGTACTAGCGGTTTGTTGGTGGTTTCCTACAATGAGCAGTTCTTC
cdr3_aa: CASSLGTSGLLVVSYNEQFF

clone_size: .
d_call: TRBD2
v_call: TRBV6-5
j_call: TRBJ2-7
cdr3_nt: TGTGCCAGCAGTCCACGGGGGGGCAAGTCCTACGAGCAGTACTTC
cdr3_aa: CASSPRGGKSYEQYF

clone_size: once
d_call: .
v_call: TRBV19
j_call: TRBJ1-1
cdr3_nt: TGTGCCAGTAGTATATATGGCGACACCAACACTGAAGCTTTCTTT
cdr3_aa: CASSIYGDTNTEAFF

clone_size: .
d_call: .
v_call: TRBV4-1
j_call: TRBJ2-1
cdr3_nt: TGCGCCAGCAGCCAAGCCCTGGGAGGGGGCTACAATGAGCAGTTCTTC
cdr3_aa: CASSQALGGGYNEQFF

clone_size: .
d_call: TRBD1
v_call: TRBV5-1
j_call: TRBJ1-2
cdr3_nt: TGCGCCAGCAGCCGAGTAGGGACAGACAACTATGGCTACACCTTC
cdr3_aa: CASSRVGTDNYGYTF

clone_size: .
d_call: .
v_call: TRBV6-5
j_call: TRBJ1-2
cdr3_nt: TGTGCCAGCAGGGGAAACAGGTGGGGCTACACCTTC
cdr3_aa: CASRGNRWGYTF